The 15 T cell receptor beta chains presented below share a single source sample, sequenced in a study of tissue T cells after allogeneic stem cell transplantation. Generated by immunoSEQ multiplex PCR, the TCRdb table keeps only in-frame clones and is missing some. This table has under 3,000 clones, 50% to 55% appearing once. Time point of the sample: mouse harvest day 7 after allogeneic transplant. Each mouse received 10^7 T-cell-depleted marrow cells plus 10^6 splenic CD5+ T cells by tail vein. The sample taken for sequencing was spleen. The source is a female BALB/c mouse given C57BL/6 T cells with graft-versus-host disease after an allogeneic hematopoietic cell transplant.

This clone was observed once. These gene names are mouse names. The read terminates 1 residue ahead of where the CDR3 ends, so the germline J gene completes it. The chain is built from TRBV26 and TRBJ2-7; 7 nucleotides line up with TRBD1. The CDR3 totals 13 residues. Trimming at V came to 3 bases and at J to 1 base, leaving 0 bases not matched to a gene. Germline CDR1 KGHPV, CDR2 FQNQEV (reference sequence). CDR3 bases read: TGTGCCAGCAGTCTCAGGGGGTCCTATGAACAGTAC. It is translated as CASSLRGSYEQY. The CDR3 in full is CASSLRGSYEQYF.

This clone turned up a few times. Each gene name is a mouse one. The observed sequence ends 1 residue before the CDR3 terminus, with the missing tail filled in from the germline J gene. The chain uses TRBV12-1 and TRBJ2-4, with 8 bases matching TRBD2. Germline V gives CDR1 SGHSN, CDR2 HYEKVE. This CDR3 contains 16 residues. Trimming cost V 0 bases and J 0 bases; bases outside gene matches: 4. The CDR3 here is CASSLGWGVSQNTLYF. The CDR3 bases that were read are TGTGCCAGCTCTCTCGGCTGGGGGGTTAGTCAAAACACCTTGTAC.

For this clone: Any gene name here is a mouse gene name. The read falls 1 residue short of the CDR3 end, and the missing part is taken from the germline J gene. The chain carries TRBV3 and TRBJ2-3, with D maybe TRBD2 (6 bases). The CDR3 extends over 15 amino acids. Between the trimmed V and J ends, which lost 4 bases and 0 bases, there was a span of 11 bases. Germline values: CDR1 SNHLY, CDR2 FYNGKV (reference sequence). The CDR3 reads CASSSTGSSAETLYF. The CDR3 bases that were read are TGTGCCAGCAGCTCAACTGGGTCTAGTGCAGAAACGCTGTAT.

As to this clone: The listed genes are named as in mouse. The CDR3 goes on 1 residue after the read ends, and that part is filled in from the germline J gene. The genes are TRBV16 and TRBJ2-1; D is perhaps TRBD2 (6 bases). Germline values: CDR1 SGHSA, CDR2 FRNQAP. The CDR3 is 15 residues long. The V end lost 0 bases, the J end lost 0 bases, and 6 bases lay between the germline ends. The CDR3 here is CASSLEGGNYAEQFF. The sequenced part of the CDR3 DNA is TGTGCAAGCAGCTTAGAGGGGGGTAACTATGCTGAGCAGTTC.

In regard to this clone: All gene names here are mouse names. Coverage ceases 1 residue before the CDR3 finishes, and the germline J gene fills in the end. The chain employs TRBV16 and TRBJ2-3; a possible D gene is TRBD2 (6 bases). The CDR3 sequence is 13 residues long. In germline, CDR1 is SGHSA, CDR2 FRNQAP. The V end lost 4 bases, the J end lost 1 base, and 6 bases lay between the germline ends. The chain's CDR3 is CASSWGGAETLYF. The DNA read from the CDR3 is TGTGCAAGCAGCTGGGGGGGTGCAGAAACGCTGTAT. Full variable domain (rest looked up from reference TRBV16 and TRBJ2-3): NAGVIQTPRHKVTGKGQEATLWCEPISGHSAVFWYRQTIVQGLEFLTYFRNQAPIDDSGMPKERFSAQMPNQSHSTLKIQSTQPQDSAVYLCASSWGGAETLYFGSGTRLTVL.

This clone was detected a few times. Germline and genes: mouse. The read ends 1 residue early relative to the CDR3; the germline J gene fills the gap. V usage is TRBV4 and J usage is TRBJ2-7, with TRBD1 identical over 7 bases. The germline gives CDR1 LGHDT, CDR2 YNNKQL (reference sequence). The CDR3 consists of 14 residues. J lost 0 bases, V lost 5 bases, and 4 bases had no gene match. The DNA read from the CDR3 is TGTGCCAGCAGCCCCCGGGACAGCTCCTATGAACAGTAC. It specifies CASSPRDSSYEQY. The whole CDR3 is CASSPRDSSYEQYF.

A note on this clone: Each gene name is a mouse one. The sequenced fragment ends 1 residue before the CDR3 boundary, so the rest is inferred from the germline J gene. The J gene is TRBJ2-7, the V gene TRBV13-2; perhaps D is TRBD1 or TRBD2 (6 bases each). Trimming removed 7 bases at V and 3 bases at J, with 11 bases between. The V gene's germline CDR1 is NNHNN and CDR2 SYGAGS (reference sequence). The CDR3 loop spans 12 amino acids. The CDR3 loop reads CASRGDFYEQYF. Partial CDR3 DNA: TGTGCCAGCAGGGGGGACTTCTATGAACAGTAC.

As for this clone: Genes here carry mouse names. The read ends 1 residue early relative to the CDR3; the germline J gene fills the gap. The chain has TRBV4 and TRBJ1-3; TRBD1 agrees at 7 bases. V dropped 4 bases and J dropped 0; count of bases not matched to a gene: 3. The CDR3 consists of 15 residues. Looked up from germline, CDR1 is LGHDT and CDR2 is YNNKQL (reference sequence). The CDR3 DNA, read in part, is TGTGCCAGCAGCTCGGGACAGTATTCTGGAAATACGCTCTAT. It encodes CASSSGQYSGNTLY. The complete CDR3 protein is CASSSGQYSGNTLYF.

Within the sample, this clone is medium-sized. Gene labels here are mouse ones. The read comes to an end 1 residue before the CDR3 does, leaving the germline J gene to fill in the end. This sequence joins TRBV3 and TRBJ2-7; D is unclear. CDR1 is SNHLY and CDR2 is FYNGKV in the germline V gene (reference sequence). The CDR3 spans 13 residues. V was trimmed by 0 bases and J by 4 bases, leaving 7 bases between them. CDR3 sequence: CASSLAPQYEQYF. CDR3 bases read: TGTGCCAGCAGCTTAGCGCCACAATATGAACAGTAC.

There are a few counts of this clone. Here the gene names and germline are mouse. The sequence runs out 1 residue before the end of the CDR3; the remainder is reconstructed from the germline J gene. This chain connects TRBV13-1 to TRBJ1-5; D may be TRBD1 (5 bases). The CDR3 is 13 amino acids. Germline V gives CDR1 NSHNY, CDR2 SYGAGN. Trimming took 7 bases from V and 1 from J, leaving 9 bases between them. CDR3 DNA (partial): TGTGCCAGCCGGGACGGGAACAACCAGGCTCCGCTT. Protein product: CASRDGNNQAPL. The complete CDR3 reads CASRDGNNQAPLF.

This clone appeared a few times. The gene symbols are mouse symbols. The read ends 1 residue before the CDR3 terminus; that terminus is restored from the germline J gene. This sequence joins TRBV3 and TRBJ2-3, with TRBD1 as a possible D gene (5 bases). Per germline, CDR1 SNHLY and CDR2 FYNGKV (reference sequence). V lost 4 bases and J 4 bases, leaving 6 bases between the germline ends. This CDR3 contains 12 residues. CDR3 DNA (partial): TGTGCCAGCAGCTCAGGGACAGAAACGCTGTAT. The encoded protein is CASSSGTETLY. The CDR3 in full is CASSSGTETLYF.

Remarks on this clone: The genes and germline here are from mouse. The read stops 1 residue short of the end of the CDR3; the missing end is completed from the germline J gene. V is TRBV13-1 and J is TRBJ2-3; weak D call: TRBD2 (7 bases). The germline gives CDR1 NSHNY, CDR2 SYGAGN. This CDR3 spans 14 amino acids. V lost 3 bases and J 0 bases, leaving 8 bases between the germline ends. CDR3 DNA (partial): TGTGCCAGCAGTGGGGGGGCGAGTGCAGAAACGCTGTAT. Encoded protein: CASSGGASAETLY. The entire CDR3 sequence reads CASSGGASAETLYF.

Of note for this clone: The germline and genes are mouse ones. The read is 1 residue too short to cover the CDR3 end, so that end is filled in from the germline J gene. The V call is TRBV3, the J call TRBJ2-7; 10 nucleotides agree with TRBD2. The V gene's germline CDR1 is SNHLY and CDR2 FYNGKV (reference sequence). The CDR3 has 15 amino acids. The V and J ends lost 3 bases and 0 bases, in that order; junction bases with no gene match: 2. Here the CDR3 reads CASSFNWGGSYEQYF. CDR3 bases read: TGTGCCAGCAGCTTTAACTGGGGGGGCTCCTATGAACAGTAC.

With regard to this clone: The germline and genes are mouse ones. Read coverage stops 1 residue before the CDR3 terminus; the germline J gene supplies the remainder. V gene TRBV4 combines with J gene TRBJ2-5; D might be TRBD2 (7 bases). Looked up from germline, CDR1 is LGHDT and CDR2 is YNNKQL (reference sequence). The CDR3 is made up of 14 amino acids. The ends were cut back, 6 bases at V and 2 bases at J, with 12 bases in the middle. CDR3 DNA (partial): TGTGCCAGCAGTCAAAGGGGGGGCCAAGACACCCAGTAC. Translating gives CASSQRGGQDTQY. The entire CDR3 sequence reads CASSQRGGQDTQYF.

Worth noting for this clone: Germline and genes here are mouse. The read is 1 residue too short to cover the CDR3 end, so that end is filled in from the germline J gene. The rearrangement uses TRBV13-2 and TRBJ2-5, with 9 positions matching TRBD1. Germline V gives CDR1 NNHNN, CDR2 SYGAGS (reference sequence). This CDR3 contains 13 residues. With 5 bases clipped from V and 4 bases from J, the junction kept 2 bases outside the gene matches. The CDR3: CASGDRGKDTQYF. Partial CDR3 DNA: TGTGCCAGCGGGGACAGGGGAAAAGACACCCAGTAC.